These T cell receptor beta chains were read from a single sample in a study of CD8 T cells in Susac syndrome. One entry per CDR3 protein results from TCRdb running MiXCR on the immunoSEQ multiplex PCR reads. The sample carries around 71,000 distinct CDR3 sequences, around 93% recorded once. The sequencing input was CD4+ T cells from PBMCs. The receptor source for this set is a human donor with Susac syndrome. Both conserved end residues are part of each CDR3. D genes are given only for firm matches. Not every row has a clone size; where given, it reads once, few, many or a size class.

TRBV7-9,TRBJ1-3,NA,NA,TGTGCCAGCAGCTTATGGTCCGGGAACTCTGGAAACACCATATATTTT,CASSLWSGNSGNTIYF
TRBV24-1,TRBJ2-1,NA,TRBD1,TGTGCCACCAGTGATTTTGGACAGGGTTTGGATTACAATGAGCAGTTCTTC,CATSDFGQGLDYNEQFF
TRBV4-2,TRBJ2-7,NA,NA,TGTGCCAGCAGCCAAGATTTTAATCTAGGGGTTTCCTACGAGCAGTACTTC,CASSQDFNLGVSYEQYF
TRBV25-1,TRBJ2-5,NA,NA,TGTGCCAGCAGTTTTCATAGAGATCAAGAGACCCAGTACTTC,CASSFHRDQETQYF
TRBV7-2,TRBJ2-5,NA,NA,TGTGCCAGCAGCTTTACTACCCCAGAGACCCAGTACTTC,CASSFTTPETQYF
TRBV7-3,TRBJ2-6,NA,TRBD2,TGTGCCAGCAGCCCGAGACTAGCGGCGGGCTCTGGGGCCAACGTCCTGACTTTC,CASSPRLAAGSGANVLTF
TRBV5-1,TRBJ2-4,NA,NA,TGCGCCAGCAGCTTGACAGCCCAAAACATTCAGTACTTC,CASSLTAQNIQYF
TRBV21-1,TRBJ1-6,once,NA,TGTGCCAGCCCCCCGCCCGAACGCCACAACAGGAACAATAATTCACCCCTCCACTTT,CASPPPERHNRNNNSPLHF
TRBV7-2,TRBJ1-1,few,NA,TGTGCCAGCAGCTTACCCGCTGTAAGGGAGAGAAGGGAAACTGAAGCTTTCTTT,CASSLPAVRERRETEAFF
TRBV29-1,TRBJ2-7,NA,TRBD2,TGCAGCGTTGGTCTCCATCCGATGCCTAGCGGCTACTACGAGCAGTACTTC,CSVGLHPMPSGYYEQYF
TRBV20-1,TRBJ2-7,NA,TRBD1,TGCAGTGCCAATTTTGGGACAGGTGGGGAGCAGTACTTC,CSANFGTGGEQYF
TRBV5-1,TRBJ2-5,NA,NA,TGCGCCAGCAGCTTAATTGGATGGCAAGAGACCCAGTACTTC,CASSLIGWQETQYF
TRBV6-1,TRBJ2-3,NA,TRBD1,TGTGCCAGCAGGGTCAGAATCCGACAGGGCCCCACAGATACGCAGTATTTT,CASRVRIRQGPTDTQYF
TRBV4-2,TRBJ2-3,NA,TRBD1,TGTGCCAGCAGCCAATTGTCGGGACAGAGAACAGATACGCAGTATTTT,CASSQLSGQRTDTQYF
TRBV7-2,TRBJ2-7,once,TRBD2,TGTGCCAGCAGCCCCTTAGCGGGGTCCTACGAGCAGTACTTC,CASSPLAGSYEQYF
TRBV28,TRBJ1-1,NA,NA,TGTGCCAGCAGAATCGGGGGGCCTCTGAACACTGAAGCTTTCTTT,CASRIGGPLNTEAFF
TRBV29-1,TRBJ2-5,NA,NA,TGCAGCGTTGACCCCACCCAAGAGACCCAGTACTTC,CSVDPTQETQYF
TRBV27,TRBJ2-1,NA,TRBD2,TGTGCCAGCAAAGGACTAGCGGGGGGCCACAATGAGCAGTTCTTC,CASKGLAGGHNEQFF
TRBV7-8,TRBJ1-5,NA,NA,TGTGCCAGCAGCCCCTTTCGGACGGACAATCAGCCCCAGCATTTT,CASSPFRTDNQPQHF
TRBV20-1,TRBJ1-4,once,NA,TGCAGTGCCACGGGGGACGGCACTAATGAAAAACTGTTTTTT,CSATGDGTNEKLFF
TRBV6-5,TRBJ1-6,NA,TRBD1,TGTGCCAGCAGTTACTTCGGACAGGGAAATTCACCCCTCCACTTT,CASSYFGQGNSPLHF
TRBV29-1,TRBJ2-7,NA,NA,TGCAGCGTTCGGGGAAGGAAGGGAGACTACGAGCAGTACTTC,CSVRGRKGDYEQYF
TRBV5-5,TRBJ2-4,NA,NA,TGTGCCAGCAGCTTGGCCATAACCGGGACTCAGTACTTC,CASSLAITGTQYF
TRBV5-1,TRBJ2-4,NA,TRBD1,TGCGCCAGCAGCTTCTCGGACAGGGTGGACATTCAGTACTTC,CASSFSDRVDIQYF
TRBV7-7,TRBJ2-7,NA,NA,TGTGCTAGCAGCGCCCAGGGGGGCCACGAGCAGTACTTC,CASSAQGGHEQYF